This T cell receptor (beta chain) was identified in a study of blood T cell repertoires in COVID-19. Trimming stripped 0 bases from V and 10 bases from J, with 10 bases between. Germline V lookup: CDR1 SGHAT, CDR2 FQDESV (reference sequence). The CDR3 covers 13 residues. Profiled with immunoSEQ multiplex PCR; TCRdb holds only in-frame clones, not every one. The sample includes approximately 120,000 clones, roughly 87% of them seen just once. The sample consisted of PBMCs or T cells enriched from blood (not recorded which). The J gene is TRBJ2-4, the V gene TRBV11-1; TRBD1 is a possible D gene (6 bases). The TCR comes from a man aged 25 to 40 who had recovered from COVID-19. The DNA for the CDR3 is TGTGCCAGCAGCTTAGCGCCCAGGGGAATTCAGTACTTC. This encodes CASSLAPRGIQYF.